A selection of T cell receptor beta chains follows, all from one sample in a study of molecular identifiers for immune sequencing clone quantification. A single record per CDR3 protein comes from TCRdb applying MiXCR to the PCR reads. The sample has over 600,000 distinct CDR3 sequences; just under 20% are singletons. Sequenced: naive CD8+ T cells from blood, with Jurkat cell RNA spiked in. The receptor source for this set is a human donor in good health. Some libraries in this study had Jurkat cell RNA spiked in. Both conserved end residues are part of each CDR3. D genes are given only for firm matches. For some rows the clone size is stated as once, few or many, or as a class when expanded; others skip it.

v_call	d_call	clone_size	j_call	cdr3_aa	cdr3_nt
TRBV27	TRBD1	many	TRBJ2-7	CASSLTGYGYEQYF	TGTGCCAGCAGTTTGACAGGGTACGGCTACGAGCAGTACTTC
TRBV7-9	NA	NA	TRBJ1-2	CASSLALPGLDGYTF	TGTGCCAGCAGCTTAGCCCTCCCGGGCTTAGATGGCTACACCTTC
TRBV3-1	NA	many	TRBJ2-7	CASSPLPPEQYF	TGTGCCAGCAGCCCCCTCCCACCTGAGCAGTACTTC
TRBV6-4	TRBD1	many	TRBJ2-2	CASPFWPGQSTGELFF	TGTGCCAGCCCTTTTTGGCCGGGACAGTCAACCGGGGAGCTGTTTTTT
TRBV4-1	NA	many	TRBJ2-3	CASSPTRSTDTQYF	TGCGCCAGCAGCCCCACACGGAGCACAGATACGCAGTATTTT
TRBV6-2/TRBV6-3	NA	NA	TRBJ2-7	CASRLRGPGESYEQYF	TGTGCCAGCAGACTACGGGGACCTGGCGAATCCTACGAGCAGTACTTC
TRBV13	TRBD2	few	TRBJ2-7	CASSTSGYLSYEQYF	TGTGCCAGCAGCACTAGCGGGTACCTCTCCTACGAGCAGTACTTC
TRBV28	NA	many	TRBJ1-1	CASTRVWTEAFF	TGTGCCAGCACCAGGGTGTGGACTGAAGCTTTCTTT
TRBV6-5	TRBD2	many	TRBJ2-1	CASRLTSGGADEQFF	TGTGCCAGCAGACTGACTAGCGGGGGAGCGGATGAGCAGTTCTTC
TRBV6-5	NA	NA	TRBJ2-1	CAGSYFRGYEQFF	TGTGCCGGCAGTTACTTTCGGGGGTATGAGCAGTTCTTC
TRBV19	NA	NA	TRBJ2-1	CASSTPGEQFF	TGTGCCAGTAGTACACCCGGTGAGCAGTTCTTC
TRBV27	TRBD1	NA	TRBJ2-7	CASRLGTGYFYEQYF	TGTGCCAGCAGGCTAGGGACAGGGTATTTCTACGAGCAGTACTTC
TRBV6-5	NA	few	TRBJ2-1	CASSLFLGAYNEQFF	TGTGCCAGCTCCCTTTTCCTCGGTGCCTACAATGAGCAGTTCTTC
TRBV30	NA	many	TRBJ2-7	CAWSVRGARNEQYF	TGTGCCTGGAGTGTACGAGGGGCGAGGAACGAGCAGTACTTC
TRBV4-1	TRBD1	NA	TRBJ1-1	CASSHDRGQETEAFF	TGCGCCAGCAGCCACGACAGGGGGCAGGAGACTGAAGCTTTCTTT
TRBV2	NA	many	TRBJ2-5	CASTDYQETQYF	TGTGCCAGCACGGACTACCAAGAGACCCAGTACTTC
TRBV30	NA	many	TRBJ2-3	CAWSEGAGTDTQYF	TGTGCCTGGAGTGAGGGAGCGGGCACAGATACGCAGTATTTT
TRBV4-3	NA	many	TRBJ2-7	CASSQGASAYEQYF	TGCGCCAGCAGCCAGGGAGCGTCTGCCTACGAGCAGTACTTC
TRBV7-9	TRBD1	NA	TRBJ2-7	CASSSDRVKFYEQYF	TGTGCCAGCAGCTCGGACAGGGTGAAATTCTACGAGCAGTACTTC
TRBV7-9	NA	many	TRBJ2-7	CASSSRDVGAYEQYF	TGTGCCAGCAGCTCCCGGGACGTAGGAGCCTACGAGCAGTACTTC
TRBV30	NA	many	TRBJ2-1	CAWTETETPYNEQFF	TGTGCCTGGACCGAAACGGAGACTCCCTACAATGAGCAGTTCTTC
TRBV5-6	NA	few	TRBJ1-2	CASSLTRPTYGYTF	TGTGCCAGCAGCTTGACCCGACCAACCTATGGCTACACCTTC
TRBV15	NA	many	TRBJ2-3	CATSRDRSVTDTQYF	TGTGCCACCAGCAGAGATAGGTCGGTCACAGATACGCAGTATTTT
TRBV5-1	NA	many	TRBJ1-1	CASSYGLQGAMNTEAFF	TGCGCCAGCAGCTACGGATTACAGGGAGCAATGAACACTGAAGCTTTCTTT